Detailed here is one T cell receptor beta chain. The CDR3 runs 15 residues. V trimming: 3 bases; J trimming: 2 bases; junction bases outside the gene matches: 3. Germline CDR1 reads SGHRS; CDR2 reads YFSETQ. The sample originates from a study of blood T cell dynamics during melanoma immunotherapy. Time point in this sample: week 3, after first cycle of checkpoint inhibitor. Sequencing was performed with immunoSEQ multiplex PCR; in TCRdb, only in-frame clones are kept and a portion is missing. The sample yields some 14,000 clones, 90% to 95% seen once. The sequence derives from a human donor with melanoma. Sequencing was performed on blood, taken from a patient treated with checkpoint blockade. V and J are TRBV5-1 and TRBJ2-5; 11 nucleotides agree with TRBD1. The CDR3 DNA sequence: TGCGCCAGCAGCTCCGGGACAGGGGGGCAAGAGACCCAGTACTTC. Amino acids: CASSSGTGGQETQYF.